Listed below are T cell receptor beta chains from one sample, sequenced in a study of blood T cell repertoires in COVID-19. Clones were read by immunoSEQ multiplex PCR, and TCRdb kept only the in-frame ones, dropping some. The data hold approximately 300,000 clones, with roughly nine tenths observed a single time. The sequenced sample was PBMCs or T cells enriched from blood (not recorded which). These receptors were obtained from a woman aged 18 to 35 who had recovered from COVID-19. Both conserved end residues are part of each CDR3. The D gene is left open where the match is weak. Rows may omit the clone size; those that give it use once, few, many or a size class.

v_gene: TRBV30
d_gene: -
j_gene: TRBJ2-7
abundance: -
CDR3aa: CAWRPGPGAYEQYF
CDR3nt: TGTGCCTGGAGGCCGGGACCGGGGGCCTACGAGCAGTACTTC

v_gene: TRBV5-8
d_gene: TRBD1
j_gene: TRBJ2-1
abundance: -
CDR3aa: CASSLQGAYNEQFF
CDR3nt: TGTGCCAGCAGCTTACAGGGGGCCTACAATGAGCAGTTCTTC

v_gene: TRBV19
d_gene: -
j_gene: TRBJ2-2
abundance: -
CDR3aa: CASSFERANTGELFF
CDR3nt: TGTGCCAGTAGTTTCGAGCGGGCGAACACCGGGGAGCTGTTTTTT

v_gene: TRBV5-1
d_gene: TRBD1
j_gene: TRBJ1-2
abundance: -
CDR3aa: CASSLSEGQGGLIDYTF
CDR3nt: TGCGCCAGCAGCTTGTCCGAAGGACAGGGCGGATTAATTGACTACACCTTC

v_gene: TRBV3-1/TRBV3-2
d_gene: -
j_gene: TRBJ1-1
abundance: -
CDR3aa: CASSPRTNVNTEAFF
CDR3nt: TGTGCCAGCAGCCCCCGGACTAACGTGAACACTGAAGCTTTCTTT

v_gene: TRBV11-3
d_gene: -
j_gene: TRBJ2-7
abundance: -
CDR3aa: CASSLEAGRHEQYF
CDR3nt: TGTGCCAGCAGCTTAGAAGCGGGCCGACACGAGCAGTACTTC

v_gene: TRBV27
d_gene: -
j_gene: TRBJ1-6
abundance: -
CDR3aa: CASSIQADYNSPLHF
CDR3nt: TGTGCCAGCAGTATACAGGCGGACTATAATTCACCCCTCCACTTT

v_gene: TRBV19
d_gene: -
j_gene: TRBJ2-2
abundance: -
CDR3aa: CASSIRGDTGELFF
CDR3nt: TGTGCCAGTAGTATCAGGGGGGACACCGGGGAGCTGTTTTTT

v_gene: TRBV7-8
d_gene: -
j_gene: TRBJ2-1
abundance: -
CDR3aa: CASSLTVSSYNEQFF
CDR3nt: TGTGCCAGCAGCTTGACAGTGAGCTCCTACAATGAGCAGTTCTTC

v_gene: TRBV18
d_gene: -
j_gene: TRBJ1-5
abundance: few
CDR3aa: CASSPETTDHSNQPQHF
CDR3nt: TGTGCCAGCTCACCCGAAACGACAGATCATAGCAATCAGCCCCAGCATTTT

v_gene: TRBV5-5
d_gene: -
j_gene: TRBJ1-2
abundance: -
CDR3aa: CASSRGGGLNYGYTF
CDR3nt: TGTGCCAGCAGCCGCGGGGGAGGGTTAAACTATGGCTACACCTTC

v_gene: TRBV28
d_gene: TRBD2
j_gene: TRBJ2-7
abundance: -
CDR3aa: CASSTGTSGSPYEQYF
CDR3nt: TGTGCCAGCAGTACCGGGACTAGCGGGAGTCCCTACGAGCAGTACTTC

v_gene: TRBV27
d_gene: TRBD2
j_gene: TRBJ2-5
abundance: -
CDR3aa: CASSLLVAGSQTQYF
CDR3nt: TGTGCCAGCAGTTTACTGGTAGCGGGGAGTCAGACCCAGTACTTC

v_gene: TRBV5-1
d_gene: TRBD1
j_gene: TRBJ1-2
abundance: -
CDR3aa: CASSSTGGVGYTF
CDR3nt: TGCGCCAGCAGTTCGACAGGGGGTGTTGGCTACACCTTC

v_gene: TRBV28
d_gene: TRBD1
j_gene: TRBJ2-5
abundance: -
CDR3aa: CASSVQGSQETQYF
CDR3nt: TGTGCCAGCAGTGTACAGGGGTCGCAAGAGACCCAGTACTTC

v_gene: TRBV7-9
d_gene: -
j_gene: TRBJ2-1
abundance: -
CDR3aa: CASSLTPPLGDEQFF
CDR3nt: TGTGCCAGCAGCTTAACCCCGCCACTAGGAGATGAGCAGTTCTTC

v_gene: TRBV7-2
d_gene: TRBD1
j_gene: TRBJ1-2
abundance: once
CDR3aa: CASSSRDRVGLDGYTF
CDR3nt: TGTGCCAGCAGCTCCCGGGACAGGGTTGGCTTGGACGGCTACACCTTC

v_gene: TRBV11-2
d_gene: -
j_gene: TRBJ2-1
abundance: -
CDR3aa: CASSVGPPNEQFF
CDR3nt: TGTGCCAGCAGCGTAGGGCCGCCCAATGAGCAGTTCTTC

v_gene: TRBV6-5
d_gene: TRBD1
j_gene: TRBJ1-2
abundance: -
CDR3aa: CASSRTPRQGNGYTF
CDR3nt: TGTGCCAGCAGTCGAACGCCCCGACAGGGAAACGGCTACACCTTC

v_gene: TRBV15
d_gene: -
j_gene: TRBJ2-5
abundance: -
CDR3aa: CATSRGSTRRGGETQYF
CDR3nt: TGTGCCACCAGCAGAGGGAGTACGAGACGAGGCGGGGAGACCCAGTACTTC

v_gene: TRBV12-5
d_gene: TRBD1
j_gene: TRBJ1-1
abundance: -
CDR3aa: CAIRQGATEAFF
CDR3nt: TGTGCTATCCGACAGGGGGCCACTGAAGCTTTCTTT

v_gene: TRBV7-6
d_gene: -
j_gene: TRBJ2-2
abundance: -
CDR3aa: CASSALGTGELFF
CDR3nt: TGTGCCAGCAGCGCTCTAGGCACCGGGGAGCTGTTTTTT

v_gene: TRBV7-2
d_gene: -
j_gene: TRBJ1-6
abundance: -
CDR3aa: CASSLQPAADNSPLHF
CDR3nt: TGTGCCAGCAGCTTGCAGCCTGCGGCAGATAATTCACCCCTCCACTTT

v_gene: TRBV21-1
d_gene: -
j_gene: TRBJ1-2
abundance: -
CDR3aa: CASSKGQDYGYTF
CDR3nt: TGTGCCAGCAGCAAAGGTCAGGACTATGGCTACACCTTC

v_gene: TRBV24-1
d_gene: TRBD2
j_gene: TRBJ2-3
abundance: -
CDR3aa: CATSDPQRGSTDTQYF
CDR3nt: TGTGCCACCAGTGACCCCCAGCGGGGTAGCACAGATACGCAGTATTTT

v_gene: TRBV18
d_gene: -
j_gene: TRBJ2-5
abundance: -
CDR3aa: CASSPGSGQETQYF
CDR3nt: TGTGCCAGCTCACCGGGGAGCGGACAAGAGACCCAGTACTTC

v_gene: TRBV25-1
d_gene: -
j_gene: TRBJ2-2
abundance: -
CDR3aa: CASSELYTSNTGELFF
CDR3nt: TGTGCCAGCAGTGAATTGTACACCTCGAACACCGGGGAGCTGTTTTTT

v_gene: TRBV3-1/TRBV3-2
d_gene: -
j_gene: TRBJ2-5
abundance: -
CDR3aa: CASSPLAETQYF
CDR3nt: TGTGCCAGCAGCCCCCTAGCAGAGACCCAGTACTTC

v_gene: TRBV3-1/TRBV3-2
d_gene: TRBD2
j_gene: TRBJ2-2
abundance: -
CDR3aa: CASDQGHGTSGTGELFF
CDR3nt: TGTGCCAGTGATCAGGGGCACGGGACTAGCGGCACCGGGGAGCTGTTTTTT

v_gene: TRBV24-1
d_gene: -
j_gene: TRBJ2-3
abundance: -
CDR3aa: CATSDFKRADSTDTQYF
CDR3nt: TGTGCCACCAGTGATTTCAAGCGGGCCGATAGCACAGATACGCAGTATTTT

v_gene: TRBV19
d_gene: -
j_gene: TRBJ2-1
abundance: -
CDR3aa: CASQDGNNEQFF
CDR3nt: TGTGCCAGTCAGGACGGGAACAATGAGCAGTTCTTC

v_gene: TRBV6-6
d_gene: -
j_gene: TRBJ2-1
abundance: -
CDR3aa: CASSWASNVINEQFF
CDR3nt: TGTGCCAGCAGTTGGGCGTCGAACGTCATCAATGAGCAGTTCTTC

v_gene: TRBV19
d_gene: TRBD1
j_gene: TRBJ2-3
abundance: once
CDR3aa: CASISTGTGDSYTQYF
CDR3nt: TGTGCCAGTATATCAACCGGGACAGGGGATTCGTATACGCAGTATTTT

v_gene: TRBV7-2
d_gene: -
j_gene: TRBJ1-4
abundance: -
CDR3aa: CASSLAGGVANEKLFF
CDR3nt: TGTGCCAGCAGCTTAGCGGGCGGGGTTGCTAATGAAAAACTGTTTTTT

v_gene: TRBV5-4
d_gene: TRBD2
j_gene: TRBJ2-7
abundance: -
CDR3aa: CASSLGIATSGSFYEQYF
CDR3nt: TGTGCCAGCAGCTTGGGAATAGCGACTAGCGGGAGTTTTTACGAGCAGTACTTC

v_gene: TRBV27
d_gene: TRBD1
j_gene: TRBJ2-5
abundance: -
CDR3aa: CASSSGQGRETQYF
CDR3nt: TGTGCCAGCAGTTCAGGACAGGGCCGAGAGACCCAGTACTTC

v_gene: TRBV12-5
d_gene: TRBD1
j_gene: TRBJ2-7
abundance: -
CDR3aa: CASGWETGITYEQYF
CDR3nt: TGTGCTAGTGGTTGGGAGACAGGGATTACCTACGAGCAGTACTTC

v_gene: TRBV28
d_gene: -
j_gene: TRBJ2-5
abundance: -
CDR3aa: CASSSSGVVQETQYF
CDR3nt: TGTGCCAGCAGTTCCTCCGGGGTAGTCCAAGAGACCCAGTACTTC

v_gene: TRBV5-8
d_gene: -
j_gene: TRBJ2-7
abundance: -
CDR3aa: CASSSPGYLLSSQYF
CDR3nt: TGTGCCAGCAGCTCCCCGGGCTACCTACTCTCTAGCCAGTACTTC

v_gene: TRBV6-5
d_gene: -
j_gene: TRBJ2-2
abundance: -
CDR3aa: CASSLHGATGELFF
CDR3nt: TGTGCCAGCAGTTTGCATGGGGCGACCGGGGAGCTGTTTTTT

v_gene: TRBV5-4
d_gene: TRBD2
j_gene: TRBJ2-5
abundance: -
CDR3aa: CASSPGTRTVTQYF
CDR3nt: TGTGCCAGCAGCCCAGGGACTAGGACTGTGACCCAGTACTTC

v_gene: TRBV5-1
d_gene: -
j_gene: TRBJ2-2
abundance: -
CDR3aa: CASSNRGATGELFF
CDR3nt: TGCGCCAGCAGCAATCGGGGGGCAACCGGGGAGCTGTTTTTT

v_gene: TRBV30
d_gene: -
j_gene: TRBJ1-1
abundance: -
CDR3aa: CAWSDSQGYTEAFF
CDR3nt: TGTGCCTGGAGTGATTCCCAGGGGTACACTGAAGCTTTCTTT

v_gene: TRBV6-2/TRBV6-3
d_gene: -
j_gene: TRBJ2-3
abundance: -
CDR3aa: CASSYSRIDTQYF
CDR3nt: TGTGCCAGCAGTTACTCCCGTATAGATACGCAGTATTTT

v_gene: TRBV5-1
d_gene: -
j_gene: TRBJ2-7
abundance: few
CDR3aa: CASSLERDEQYF
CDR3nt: TGCGCCAGCAGCTTGGAGCGGGACGAGCAGTACTTC

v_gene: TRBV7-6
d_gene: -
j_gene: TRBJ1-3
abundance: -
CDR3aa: CASSLEQDGSGNTIYF
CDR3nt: TGTGCCAGCAGCTTAGAACAGGACGGCTCTGGAAACACCATATATTTT

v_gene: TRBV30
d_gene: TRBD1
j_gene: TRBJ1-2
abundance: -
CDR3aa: CAGLQGAGGYTF
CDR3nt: TGTGCCGGCCTACAGGGGGCAGGTGGCTACACCTTC

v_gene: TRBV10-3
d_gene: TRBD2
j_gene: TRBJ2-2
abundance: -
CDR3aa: CATTVAGGPSTGELFF
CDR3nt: TGTGCCACCACGGTTGCGGGAGGGCCCAGCACCGGGGAGCTGTTTTTT

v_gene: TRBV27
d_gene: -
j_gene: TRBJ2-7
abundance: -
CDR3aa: CASSSGPAYEQYF
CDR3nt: TGTGCCAGCAGTTCAGGGCCCGCCTACGAGCAGTACTTC

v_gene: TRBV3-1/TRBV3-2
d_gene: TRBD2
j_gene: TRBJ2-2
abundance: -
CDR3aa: CASSLTSGATGELFF
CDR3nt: TGTGCCAGCAGCCTAACTAGCGGAGCCACCGGGGAGCTGTTTTTT

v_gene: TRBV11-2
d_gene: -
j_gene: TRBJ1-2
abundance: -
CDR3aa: CASSLESGIPQGPYYGYTF
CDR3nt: TGTGCCAGCAGCTTAGAGAGCGGGATCCCACAGGGCCCATACTATGGCTACACCTTC